These 31 T cell receptor beta chains were all obtained from the same sample, sequenced in a study of CD8+ T cells in alopecia areata. Treatment meaning: oral pan-JAK inhibitor, 5-10 mg twice daily. RNA extraction was followed by reverse transcription into cDNA, which acted as the sequencing template. Measured with immunoSEQ multiplex PCR; TCRdb has only the in-frame clones, and not every one. The sample lists about 120,000 clones; approximately 60% were seen once. This specimen consisted of CD4+ T cells sorted from blood, obtained at week 4, from a patient treated with tofacitinib. All receptors derive from a human donor with alopecia areata.

The sample holds a few counts of this clone. This chain links TRBV15 with TRBJ2-3, with 12 bases lining up with TRBD2. The CDR3 length is 16 residues. Germline loops: CDR1 LNHNV, CDR2 YYDKDF (reference sequence). V lost 1 base and J lost 5; bases outside the gene matches: 4. In DNA, the CDR3 is TGTGCCACCAGCAGAGGACTAGCGGGAGACGGAGATACGCAGTATTTT. Its translation: CATSRGLAGDGDTQYF.

This sequence joins TRBV4-3 and TRBJ1-1, with 8 bases fitting TRBD1. The germline gives CDR1 LGHNA, CDR2 YSLEER. This CDR3 region has 15 residues. V dropped 6 bases and J dropped 2; count of bases not matched to a gene: 8. The DNA of the CDR3 is TGCGCCAGCAGTCGACAGGGGCAAGAAAACACTGAAGCTTTCTTT. Residues: CASSRQGQENTEAFF.

The V and J genes are TRBV4-2 and TRBJ2-1, with D unclear. Germline V gene data show CDR1 as LGHNA and CDR2 as YNFKEQ. The CDR3 covers 14 residues. V lost 0 bases to trimming and J lost 9 bases, with 12 bases between them. The CDR3 region is CASSQEQMGREQFF. The CDR3 DNA is TGTGCCAGCAGCCAAGAACAAATGGGTCGTGAGCAGTTCTTC.

The V and J genes are TRBV30 and TRBJ2-7; 14 nucleotides agree with TRBD2. The junction had 5 bases not matched to a gene; V was cut back by 3 bases and J by 4 bases. This CDR3 spans 15 amino acids. Per the germline V gene, CDR1 is GTSNPN and CDR2 is SVGIG (reference sequence). CDR3 region: CAWSAGTSGRYEQYF. The CDR3 DNA follows: TGTGCCTGGAGCGCTGGGACTAGCGGGAGATACGAGCAGTACTTC.

The J gene is TRBJ2-3, the V gene TRBV7-2, with D possibly TRBD1 on 6 matching bases. The CDR3 loop spans 15 amino acids. The V end lost 1 base, the J end lost 1 base, and 9 bases lay between the germline ends. CDR1 is SGHTA and CDR2 is FQGNSA in the germline V gene. CDR3 amino acids: CASSLGTARTDTQYF. The CDR3 region has the DNA TGTGCCAGCAGCTTAGGGACAGCCCGCACAGATACGCAGTATTTT.

The chain carries TRBV29-1 and TRBJ2-3, with a possible D match to TRBD1 (6 bases). Germline V gene data show CDR1 as SQVTM and CDR2 as ANQGSEA. V was pared by 4 bases and J by 2 bases, with 10 bases between. CDR3 length: 13 residues. The CDR3: CSVGGRYTDTQYF. The DNA of the CDR3 is TGCAGCGTTGGGGGGCGCTACACAGATACGCAGTATTTT.

There are a few counts of this clone. The CDR3 is CSVERDRGRGYTF. The CDR3 DNA reads as TGCAGCGTTGAAAGGGACAGGGGGCGAGGCTACACCTTC. The chain has TRBV29-1 and TRBJ1-2; 12 nucleotides line up with TRBD1. This CDR3 is 13 amino acids long. Germline lookup yields CDR1 SQVTM and CDR2 ANQGSEA. Losses at the gene ends were 2 bases for V and 8 bases for J; bases not matched to a gene: 3.

The chain links TRBV2 to TRBJ1-5, with 9 bases matching TRBD1. V shed 3 bases, J shed 3 bases, and the junction held 3 bases outside the gene matches. CDR1 SNHLY and CDR2 FYNNEI come from the germline V gene. The length of the CDR3 is 15 residues. CDR3 protein: CASSDRDRVNQPQHF. Written as DNA, the CDR3 is TGTGCCAGCAGTGACCGGGACAGGGTCAATCAGCCCCAGCATTTT.

The rearrangement links TRBV19 to TRBJ1-2; maybe TRBD1 (5 bases). CDR1 is LNHDA and CDR2 is SQIVND in the germline V gene (reference sequence). With 7 bases removed from V and 7 bases from J, the gap between germline ends came to 16 bases. The CDR3 loop spans 13 amino acids. The CDR3 nucleotides are TGTGCCAGTAATCTAGGCCAGGGCATTGGCTACACCTTC. Protein product: CASNLGQGIGYTF.

This clone was seen only a few times. Here the CDR3 DNA reads TGCAGCGCGCGGGGGGCAGTTGGAAACACCATATATTTT. Translating it yields CSARGAVGNTIYF. The genes are TRBV29-1 and TRBJ1-3, with a possible D match to TRBD1 (6 bases). Germline V CDR1 and CDR2: SQVTM, ANQGSEA. This CDR3 contains 13 residues. The V end lost 7 bases, the J end lost 3 bases, and 13 bases lay between the germline ends.

V and J are TRBV18 and TRBJ2-7; 7 nucleotides agree with TRBD1. Looked up from germline, CDR1 is KGHSH and CDR2 is LQKENI. J lost 4 bases, V lost 4 bases, and 4 bases had no gene match. This CDR3 has 13 amino acids. CDR3 in DNA: TGTGCCAGCTCACAACGCAGGGGGTACGAGCAGTACTTC. This encodes CASSQRRGYEQYF.

The table lists this clone with a few counts. The chain recombines TRBV30 with TRBJ2-1; TRBD2 matches at 11 bases. Germline V lookup: CDR1 GTSNPN, CDR2 SVGIG (reference sequence). The J segment lost 9 bases and the V segment lost 5 bases, leaving 6 bases of the junction unmatched. The CDR3 consists of 13 residues. CDR3 region: CAWDGLAGSEQFF. CDR3 nucleotide sequence: TGTGCCTGGGACGGACTAGCGGGCTCTGAGCAGTTCTTC. Based on the CDR3 plus reference TRBV30 and TRBJ2-1, the full variable domain is SQTIHQWPATLVQPVGSPLSLECTVEGTSNPNLYWYRQAAGRGLQLLFYSVGIGQISSEVPQNLSASRPQDRQFILSSKKLLLSDSGFYLCAWDGLAGSEQFFGPGTRLTVL.

In DNA form, the CDR3 reads TGCGCCAGCAGCCCAGCGGGAGGGATCTACTACGAGCAGTACTTC. Protein product: CASSPAGGIYYEQYF. The V gene is TRBV4-3, the J gene TRBJ2-7, with 10 bases identical to TRBD2. Germline CDR1 reads LGHNA; CDR2 reads YSLEER. This CDR3 is built from 15 residues. V trimming: 4 bases; J trimming: 3 bases; junction bases outside the gene matches: 6.

V usage is TRBV4-1 and J usage is TRBJ1-2; TRBD1 agrees at 8 bases. The V and J ends lost 3 bases and 4 bases, in that order; junction bases with no gene match: 10. Germline lookup yields CDR1 MGHRA and CDR2 YSYEKL. The CDR3 is made up of 16 amino acids. The CDR3 here is CASSHGGQGGGYGYTF. The CDR3 bases are TGCGCCAGCAGCCATGGCGGACAGGGAGGTGGCTATGGCTACACCTTC.

The chain recombines TRBV11-3 with TRBJ2-7; 8 bases line up with TRBD1. Trimming at V came to 5 bases and at J to 2 bases, leaving 8 bases not matched to a gene. This CDR3 has 15 residues. Per the germline V gene, CDR1 is SGHNT and CDR2 is YENEEA. CDR3 in DNA: TGTGCCAGCAGCACCGGACAGGGTATAGCCTACGAGCAGTACTTC. Its protein product is CASSTGQGIAYEQYF. Full variable domain (remainder filled in from reference TRBV11-3 and TRBJ2-7): EAGVVQSPRYKIIEKKQPVAFWCNPISGHNTLYWYLQNLGQGPELLIRYENEEAVDDSQLPKDRFSAERLKGVDSTLKIQPAELGDSAVYLCASSTGQGIAYEQYFGPGTRLTVT.

The rearrangement uses TRBV29-1 and TRBJ2-6; D may be TRBD1 (6 bases). Between the trimmed V and J ends, which lost 4 bases and 0 bases, there was a span of 7 bases. The germline gives CDR1 SQVTM, CDR2 ANQGSEA. The CDR3 is 14 amino acids. The CDR3 spells CSVGGGSGANVLTF. CDR3 nucleotide sequence: TGCAGCGTTGGAGGGGGCTCTGGGGCCAACGTCCTGACTTTC.

This clone was counted between two and nine times. The gene calls are TRBV27 and TRBJ2-4, with TRBD2 identical over 12 bases. This CDR3 comprises 16 residues. V shed 5 bases and J 7 bases; nucleotides not matched to a gene: 9. Germline CDR1 reads MNHEY; CDR2 reads SMNVEV (reference sequence). The CDR3 coding sequence is TGTGCCAGCAGTAGGGGACTAGCGGGCCCGCCGAACATTCAGTACTTC. The encoded protein is CASSRGLAGPPNIQYF.

This rearrangement joins TRBV15 to TRBJ2-6; tentatively, D is TRBD1 (6 bases). This CDR3 has 18 amino acids. V lost 1 base and J lost 0, with 13 bases in between. Germline assignment: CDR1 LNHNV and CDR2 YYDKDF (reference sequence). The CDR3 DNA follows: TGTGCCACCAGCAGAGTCAGGGGCGCTAACTCTGGGGCCAACGTCCTGACTTTC. Translated: CATSRVRGANSGANVLTF.

The genes are TRBV9 and TRBJ1-1, with D hard to call. Deletions cut 0 bases from V and 6 bases from J, with 9 bases between. The CDR3 consists of 13 residues. CDR1 SGDLS and CDR2 YYNGEE come from the germline V gene. CDR3 sequence: CASSVAQSSEAFF. The CDR3 DNA reads TGTGCCAGCAGCGTAGCTCAATCCTCTGAAGCTTTCTTT.

The V call is TRBV7-2, the J call TRBJ2-7; tentatively, D is TRBD1 (6 bases). CDR3 length: 16 residues. The V end lost 5 bases, the J end lost 2 bases, and 19 bases lay between the germline ends. Germline loops: CDR1 SGHTA, CDR2 FQGNSA. The CDR3 sequence: CASSLGSGRGTYEQYF. CDR3 coding DNA: TGTGCCAGCAGCCTAGGATCTGGCAGGGGTACCTACGAGCAGTACTTC.

V and J are TRBV6-5 and TRBJ1-2; TRBD1 agrees at 7 bases. Germline V gene sequence: CDR1 MNHEY, CDR2 SVGAGI. CDR3 length: 12 amino acids. V gave up 10 bases and J gave up 4 bases; unmatched junction bases: 6. DNA of the CDR3: TGTGCCACCCGGGACAGCCTCTATGGCTACACCTTC. Translating gives CATRDSLYGYTF.

The rearrangement links TRBV29-1 to TRBJ2-1; possibly TRBD2 for D (6 bases). CDR1 is SQVTM, CDR2 ANQGSEA, per germline. The V end lost 0 bases, the J end lost 8 bases, and 11 bases lay between the germline ends. The CDR3 totals 13 residues. The CDR3 loop reads CSVEDSSVDEQFF. For the CDR3, the DNA is TGCAGCGTTGAAGACTCTAGCGTAGATGAGCAGTTCTTC.

The chain combines TRBV25-1 with TRBJ2-3; D perhaps matches TRBD2 (5 bases). The V and J ends lost 5 bases and 5 bases respectively, with 11 bases between them. The germline CDR1 and CDR2 sequences are MGHDK and SYGVNS. This CDR3 is 13 amino acids long. DNA for the CDR3: TGTGCCAGCAGTTATGTGGGAGAAGATACGCAGTATTTT. Protein product: CASSYVGEDTQYF.

Only a few counts were recorded for this clone. The chain combines TRBV7-9 with TRBJ1-1; 10 nucleotides agree with TRBD1. Per the germline V gene, CDR1 is SEHNR and CDR2 is FQNEAQ (reference sequence). J lost 6 bases, V lost 2 bases, and 6 bases had no gene match. CDR3 length: 15 residues. CDR3 sequence: CASSLRDRGKSEAFF. The CDR3, as DNA: TGTGCCAGCAGCTTAAGGGACAGGGGAAAATCTGAAGCTTTCTTT.

This clone was observed a handful of times. This chain connects TRBV5-6 to TRBJ1-1; 7 nucleotides agree with TRBD1. V lost 3 bases to trimming and J lost 0 bases; unmatched junction nucleotides: 2. This CDR3 is 14 amino acids long. CDR1 is SGHDT and CDR2 is YYEEEE in the germline V gene. Here the CDR3 reads CASSWDSLNTEAFF. CDR3 nucleotides: TGTGCCAGCAGCTGGGACAGCCTGAACACTGAAGCTTTCTTT.

For the CDR3, the DNA is TGCAGCGTTGAATACAGGGTAACTGGCTACACCTTC. It yields the protein CSVEYRVTGYTF. The chain employs TRBV29-1 and TRBJ1-2; weak D call: TRBD1 (6 bases). V was clipped by 2 bases and J by 7 bases, with 11 bases between them. This CDR3 region has 12 residues. Germline V gene sequence: CDR1 SQVTM, CDR2 ANQGSEA.

This rearrangement joins TRBV9 to TRBJ2-1; 11 nucleotides agree with TRBD2. Germline assignment: CDR1 SGDLS and CDR2 YYNGEE. There are 16 residues in the CDR3. The J segment lost 5 bases and the V segment lost 4 bases, leaving 8 bases of the junction unmatched. CDR3 sequence (DNA): TGTGCCAGCAGCCTCCACCCGGGACTAGCGGACAATGAGCAGTTCTTC. Amino acid sequence: CASSLHPGLADNEQFF. The variable domain in full, completed from reference TRBV9 and TRBJ2-1, reads DSGVTQTPKHLITATGQRVTLRCSPRSGDLSVYWYQQSLDQGLQFLIQYYNGEERAKGNILERFSAQQFPDLHSELNLSSLELGDSALYFCASSLHPGLADNEQFFGPGTRLTVL.

This chain joins TRBV20-1 and TRBJ2-5; no definite D call. Germline V gene sequence: CDR1 DFQATT, CDR2 SNEGSKA (reference sequence). Trimming removed 7 bases at V and 3 bases at J, with 9 bases between. This CDR3 is 11 amino acids long. This CDR3 is CSGWAEETQYF. CDR3 nucleotides: TGCAGTGGCTGGGCGGAAGAGACCCAGTACTTC.

The chain couples TRBV18 to TRBJ1-1, with TRBD1 as a possible D gene (5 bases). Trimming removed 1 base at V and 1 base at J, with 10 bases between. Germline V lookup: CDR1 KGHSH, CDR2 LQKENI. CDR3 length equals 15 residues. The DNA of the CDR3 is TGTGCCAGCTCACCACGGGACGACGCGAACACTGAAGCTTTCTTT. Its translation: CASSPRDDANTEAFF. The variable domain in full, with the rest retrieved from reference TRBV18 and TRBJ1-1, is NAGVMQNPRHLVRRRGQEARLRCSPMKGHSHVYWYRQLPEEGLKFMVYLQKENIIDESGMPKERFSAEFPKEGPSILRIQQVVRGDSAAYFCASSPRDDANTEAFFGQGTRLTVV.

The gene calls are TRBV29-1 and TRBJ2-5, with D unclear. CDR1 is SQVTM and CDR2 is ANQGSEA in the germline V gene. Trimming took off 4 bases at V and 2 bases at J, with 14 bases between the two ends. CDR3 length: 14 residues. In DNA, the CDR3 is TGCAGCGTTGCCCGGCTAACAAGGCAAGAGACCCAGTACTTC. Its protein is CSVARLTRQETQYF.

This clone turned up a few times. The same CDR3 can be traced to other DNA sequences in this sample. This chain joins TRBV29-1 and TRBJ1-3; D not certain. This CDR3 spans 13 amino acids. From germline, CDR1 is SQVTM and CDR2 ANQGSEA. V shed 6 bases and J shed 0 bases, with 9 bases lying between them. CDR3 sequence (DNA): TGCAGCGTCGCTCGGGGCTCTGGAAACACCATATATTTT. It specifies CSVARGSGNTIYF.